The rows below give T cell receptor beta chains drawn from one sample of a study of CD8 T cells in ankylosing spondylitis. TCRdb reanalysed the 5' RACE reads using MiXCR and keeps one entry per CDR3 protein. Of 350,000 to 550,000 distinct CDR3 sequences in the sample, roughly 26% are singletons; the top ten hold 0.89%. Material: blood, either unsorted or a sorted T cell fraction (not recorded which). These receptors all stem from a male donor with ankylosing spondylitis. The CDR3 runs from the conserved cysteine through the conserved F or W. The order of the fields is D gene, V gene, clone size, CDR3 length, J gene, CDR3 protein, CDR3 DNA. D genes are given only for firm matches. Where a row states a size, it is once, few, many or the class of an expanded clone; other rows omit it.

D gene: TRBD1
V gene: TRBV25-1
clone size: few
CDR3 length: 15
J gene: TRBJ2-3
CDR3 protein: CASSETGASTDTQYF
CDR3 DNA: TGTGCCAGCAGTGAGACAGGGGCCAGCACAGATACGCAGTATTTT

D gene: TRBD1
V gene: TRBV5-1
clone size: few
CDR3 length: 18
J gene: TRBJ1-4
CDR3 protein: CASSPSPPGQGDNEKLFF
CDR3 DNA: TGCGCCAGCAGCCCCTCACCACCGGGACAGGGAGATAATGAAAAACTGTTTTTT

D gene: -
V gene: TRBV24-1
clone size: -
CDR3 length: 13
J gene: TRBJ2-1
CDR3 protein: CATSRSSGDEQFF
CDR3 DNA: TGTGCCACCAGCCGCTCCAGCGGAGATGAGCAGTTCTTC

D gene: TRBD2
V gene: TRBV12-3/TRBV12-4
clone size: few
CDR3 length: 16
J gene: TRBJ2-2
CDR3 protein: CASSFGSGRAGGELFF
CDR3 DNA: TGTGCCAGCAGTTTCGGTAGCGGGAGGGCCGGCGGGGAGCTGTTTTTT

D gene: -
V gene: TRBV7-6
clone size: -
CDR3 length: 14
J gene: TRBJ1-6
CDR3 protein: CASSFGGGDSPLHF
CDR3 DNA: TGTGCCAGCAGCTTTGGGGGAGGGGATTCACCCCTCCACTTT

D gene: -
V gene: TRBV29-1
clone size: -
CDR3 length: 15
J gene: TRBJ2-7
CDR3 protein: CSATRGGVGLYEQYF
CDR3 DNA: TGCAGCGCCACAAGGGGTGGGGTGGGCCTCTACGAGCAGTACTTC

D gene: -
V gene: TRBV11-2
clone size: -
CDR3 length: 13
J gene: TRBJ2-1
CDR3 protein: CASSLEIRNEQIF
CDR3 DNA: TGTGCCAGCAGCTTAGAAATCCGCAATGAGCAGATCTTC

D gene: TRBD1
V gene: TRBV12-3/TRBV12-4
clone size: few
CDR3 length: 14
J gene: TRBJ1-3
CDR3 protein: CASSRQGSGNTIYF
CDR3 DNA: TGTGCCAGCAGCCGACAGGGCTCTGGAAACACCATATATTTT

D gene: TRBD1
V gene: TRBV24-1
clone size: -
CDR3 length: 16
J gene: TRBJ2-5
CDR3 protein: CATSDLHGTVQETQYF
CDR3 DNA: TGTGCCACCAGTGATCTACACGGGACAGTCCAAGAGACCCAGTACTTC

D gene: TRBD1
V gene: TRBV3-1
clone size: -
CDR3 length: 13
J gene: TRBJ1-1
CDR3 protein: CASSRGTDSIVFF
CDR3 DNA: TGTGCCAGCAGCAGAGGGACAGATTCGATTGTTTTCTTT

D gene: -
V gene: TRBV2
clone size: -
CDR3 length: 12
J gene: TRBJ1-4
CDR3 protein: CASKTDNEKLFF
CDR3 DNA: TGTGCCAGCAAGACGGATAATGAAAAACTGTTTTTT

D gene: -
V gene: TRBV6-5
clone size: -
CDR3 length: 15
J gene: TRBJ2-7
CDR3 protein: CASSYSGFSSYEQYF
CDR3 DNA: TGTGCCAGCAGTTACTCGGGCTTTAGCTCCTACGAGCAGTACTTC

D gene: TRBD2
V gene: TRBV20-1
clone size: few
CDR3 length: 16
J gene: TRBJ2-1
CDR3 protein: CSARKVGLAVYNEQFF
CDR3 DNA: TGCAGTGCTAGGAAGGTGGGACTAGCGGTCTACAATGAGCAGTTCTTC

D gene: -
V gene: TRBV10-3
clone size: few
CDR3 length: 15
J gene: TRBJ2-5
CDR3 protein: CAISESRGPQETQYF
CDR3 DNA: TGTGCCATCAGTGAGTCGAGAGGGCCCCAAGAGACCCAGTACTTC

D gene: TRBD1
V gene: TRBV7-7
clone size: -
CDR3 length: 14
J gene: TRBJ2-7
CDR3 protein: CASSPGQGIDEQYF
CDR3 DNA: TGTGCCAGCAGCCCGGGACAGGGAATTGACGAGCAGTACTTC

D gene: TRBD1
V gene: TRBV5-1
clone size: few
CDR3 length: 12
J gene: TRBJ1-2
CDR3 protein: CASSATGEGYTF
CDR3 DNA: TGCGCCAGCAGCGCCACAGGGGAGGGCTACACCTTC

D gene: -
V gene: TRBV20-1
clone size: -
CDR3 length: 15
J gene: TRBJ1-1
CDR3 protein: CSAPQAEGTDTEAFF
CDR3 DNA: TGCAGTGCTCCCCAGGCGGAGGGTACGGACACTGAAGCTTTCTTT

D gene: TRBD1
V gene: TRBV12-3/TRBV12-4
clone size: -
CDR3 length: 16
J gene: TRBJ2-5
CDR3 protein: CASSLLQGAVVETQYF
CDR3 DNA: TGTGCCAGCAGTTTATTGCAGGGGGCTGTAGTAGAGACCCAGTACTTC

D gene: TRBD1
V gene: TRBV3-1
clone size: -
CDR3 length: 15
J gene: TRBJ2-2
CDR3 protein: CASSTRQGYGGELFF
CDR3 DNA: TGTGCCAGCAGCACCCGACAGGGATACGGCGGGGAGCTGTTTTTT

D gene: -
V gene: TRBV19
clone size: -
CDR3 length: 14
J gene: TRBJ1-1
CDR3 protein: CASTPVGLNTEAFF
CDR3 DNA: TGTGCCAGTACCCCCGTGGGGCTGAACACTGAAGCTTTCTTT

D gene: -
V gene: TRBV29-1
clone size: -
CDR3 length: 12
J gene: TRBJ2-1
CDR3 protein: CSVEDFRAGLFF
CDR3 DNA: TGCAGCGTTGAAGACTTTAGGGCAGGGCTGTTCTTC

D gene: -
V gene: TRBV15
clone size: -
CDR3 length: 15
J gene: TRBJ2-5
CDR3 protein: CATSRDRQSQETQYF
CDR3 DNA: TGTGCCACCAGCAGAGATAGGCAAAGCCAGGAGACCCAGTACTTC

D gene: -
V gene: TRBV5-1
clone size: -
CDR3 length: 16
J gene: TRBJ2-1
CDR3 protein: CASSPSQGGTYNEQFF
CDR3 DNA: TGCGCCAGCAGTCCTTCACAGGGAGGAACCTACAATGAGCAGTTCTTC

D gene: -
V gene: TRBV5-1
clone size: -
CDR3 length: 14
J gene: TRBJ2-1
CDR3 protein: CASSLAGLGDEQFF
CDR3 DNA: TGCGCCAGCAGCCTTGCGGGCCTTGGCGATGAGCAGTTCTTC

D gene: -
V gene: TRBV5-1
clone size: -
CDR3 length: 16
J gene: TRBJ2-1
CDR3 protein: CASSLGWMSSYNEQFF
CDR3 DNA: TGCGCCAGCAGCTTGGGTTGGATGAGCTCCTACAATGAGCAGTTCTTC

D gene: -
V gene: TRBV27
clone size: -
CDR3 length: 14
J gene: TRBJ2-3
CDR3 protein: CASRRLGLPDTQYF
CDR3 DNA: TGTGCCAGCAGACGGCTGGGACTCCCCGATACGCAGTATTTT

D gene: TRBD2
V gene: TRBV12-3/TRBV12-4
clone size: many
CDR3 length: 16
J gene: TRBJ2-1
CDR3 protein: CASSLAPSGVYNEQFF
CDR3 DNA: TGTGCCAGCAGTTTAGCGCCTAGCGGGGTATACAATGAGCAGTTCTTC

D gene: -
V gene: TRBV2
clone size: few
CDR3 length: 13
J gene: TRBJ2-7
CDR3 protein: CASKEFLSYEQYF
CDR3 DNA: TGTGCCAGCAAGGAGTTCCTCTCCTACGAGCAGTACTTC

D gene: -
V gene: TRBV20-1
clone size: few
CDR3 length: 13
J gene: TRBJ2-5
CDR3 protein: CSANWGGKETQYF
CDR3 DNA: TGCAGCGCCAATTGGGGTGGAAAAGAGACCCAGTACTTC

D gene: -
V gene: TRBV3-1
clone size: few
CDR3 length: 14
J gene: TRBJ1-1
CDR3 protein: CASSQDPGSTEAFF
CDR3 DNA: TGTGCCAGCAGCCAAGATCCAGGGAGCACTGAAGCTTTCTTT

D gene: -
V gene: TRBV25-1
clone size: few
CDR3 length: 13
J gene: TRBJ2-1
CDR3 protein: CASSEYGYNEQFF
CDR3 DNA: TGTGCCAGCAGTGAATACGGGTACAATGAGCAGTTCTTC

D gene: -
V gene: TRBV5-1
clone size: few
CDR3 length: 14
J gene: TRBJ2-3
CDR3 protein: CASSLEPTPDTQYF
CDR3 DNA: TGCGCCAGCAGCTTGGAACCGACACCAGATACGCAGTATTTT

D gene: TRBD2
V gene: TRBV2
clone size: -
CDR3 length: 18
J gene: TRBJ2-3
CDR3 protein: CASEGAGGPMGLYGTQYF
CDR3 DNA: TGTGCCAGCGAAGGAGCGGGAGGGCCGATGGGTTTGTATGGTACGCAGTATTTT

D gene: -
V gene: TRBV12-3/TRBV12-4
clone size: -
CDR3 length: 17
J gene: TRBJ2-3
CDR3 protein: CASSLATRQASTDTQYF
CDR3 DNA: TGTGCCAGCAGTTTAGCGACTCGACAGGCCAGCACAGATACGCAGTATTTT

D gene: TRBD1
V gene: TRBV20-1
clone size: -
CDR3 length: 16
J gene: TRBJ2-1
CDR3 protein: CCAPVWTGLSYNEQFF
CDR3 DNA: TGCTGTGCACCAGTTTGGACAGGGTTGTCCTACAATGAGCAGTTCTTC

D gene: -
V gene: TRBV18
clone size: -
CDR3 length: 13
J gene: TRBJ2-5
CDR3 protein: CASSPGLKETQYF
CDR3 DNA: TGTGCCAGCTCACCAGGCCTAAAAGAGACCCAGTACTTC

D gene: TRBD2
V gene: TRBV12-3/TRBV12-4
clone size: -
CDR3 length: 15
J gene: TRBJ2-1
CDR3 protein: CASRIAGDAVDEQFF
CDR3 DNA: TGTGCCAGCAGGATAGCGGGCGACGCAGTCGATGAGCAGTTCTTC

D gene: -
V gene: TRBV12-3/TRBV12-4
clone size: -
CDR3 length: 12
J gene: TRBJ2-1
CDR3 protein: CASSQRPSQQFF
CDR3 DNA: TGTGCCAGCAGCCAAAGACCCTCGCAGCAGTTCTTC

D gene: -
V gene: TRBV5-1
clone size: few
CDR3 length: 13
J gene: TRBJ1-1
CDR3 protein: CASSIHVNTEAFF
CDR3 DNA: TGCGCCAGCAGCATCCACGTGAACACTGAAGCTTTCTTT

D gene: -
V gene: TRBV4-2
clone size: -
CDR3 length: 15
J gene: TRBJ1-1
CDR3 protein: CASSQETGMVTEAFF
CDR3 DNA: TGTGCCAGCAGCCAAGAAACGGGAATGGTCACTGAAGCTTTCTTT

D gene: -
V gene: TRBV7-9
clone size: few
CDR3 length: 15
J gene: TRBJ1-6
CDR3 protein: CASSSRPTDPTPLHF
CDR3 DNA: TGTGCCAGCAGCTCTCGACCGACAGACCCTACACCCCTCCACTTT

D gene: TRBD2
V gene: TRBV20-1
clone size: once
CDR3 length: 20
J gene: TRBJ2-6
CDR3 protein: CSARIPTSGMTLSGANVLTF
CDR3 DNA: TGCAGTGCTAGAATCCCGACTAGCGGGATGACACTTTCTGGGGCCAACGTCCTGACTTTC

D gene: -
V gene: TRBV20-1
clone size: few
CDR3 length: 11
J gene: TRBJ1-1
CDR3 protein: CSAGPRAEAFF
CDR3 DNA: TGCAGTGCCGGGCCCAGAGCTGAAGCTTTCTTT